This TCR beta chain was obtained from a study of cytomegalovirus exposure and HLA in healthy donors. PCR was performed using 60 Vbeta and 13 Jbeta primers. The protocol was immunoSEQ multiplex PCR, while the TCRdb copy is restricted to in-frame clones and leaves out a portion. The sample has fewer than 110,000 clones, around 66% seen once. The clonotype originates from a woman aged 45-59 years in good health and CMV-seronegative. The sequenced sample consisted of PBMCs.

The CDR3 region has the DNA TGCGCCAGCAGCCGCCCCTGGCCCGGACTAGCGGGAGCGGACGGATACAATGAGCAGTTCTTC. Translation gives CASSRPWPGLAGADGYNEQFF. The chain combines TRBV4-1 with TRBJ2-1; the match to TRBD2 covers 13 bases. The CDR3 extends over 21 amino acids. Trimming took 4 bases from V and 4 from J; bases not matched to a gene: 19. Per the germline V gene, CDR1 is MGHRA and CDR2 is YSYEKL.